The T cell receptor (beta chain) described here comes from a study of cytomegalovirus exposure and HLA in healthy donors (dated by TCRdb to about 2017). Looking at the study overall: In an earlier analysis of approximately 500 of the donors, under 300 Gb of sequence data and some 100 million unique TCR beta sequences from approximately 180 million T cells were reported. An early release covering roughly 600 HLA-typed donors comprised about 300 gigabases of sequencing data and approximately 80 million unique TCR sequences. The genetic ancestry cluster associated with self-reported Caucasian donors included 65% to 90% of the roughly 400 genotyped donors. The study aimed to test whether signatures of past pathogen exposure could be identified by cataloging public T cell receptors. The study used immunosequencing to profile the T cell repertoires of about 670 subjects and linked those repertoires to cytomegalovirus serostatus. Along with the roughly 610-subject first cohort, a separate validation cohort of over a hundred different subjects was used. High-throughput TCR immunosequencing, statistical association of individual TCRs with disease status, and machine learning were combined to predict cytomegalovirus infection status. To study patterns of TCR occurrence, a later analysis re-analyzed previously published TCR beta repertoires from 600 to 750 donors and added high-resolution HLA genotyping. Rather than using new phenotypic data, the later analysis identified candidate immune exposures from TCR beta sequences and from how often those sequences occurred across donors. An earlier analysis of more than 450 of the donors used high-throughput TCR beta sequencing to judge whether each TCR beta V gene segment behaved as functional or pseudogenic. Donor age, sex, ethnicity and CMV serostatus were compiled alongside the repertoire data. Genome-wide SNP genotypes for about 65% of the roughly 700 donors were used in a later genetic analysis, which treated that subset as a discovery cohort. Every repertoire in the discovery cohort had been generated on one and the same sequencing platform. HLA typing included class I and class II loci at four-digit resolution. The number of donors typed differed by locus, with roughly 629-640 for A, B, C, DRB1 and DQB1, roughly 550 for DQA1, about 610 for DPA1, and some 470 for DPB1. About five DR-DQ haplotypes were handled as single units for association and clustering because linkage in the cohort was strong. Among 300 to 500 genotyped donors of the cohort, an average of roughly 230,000 unique TCR beta nucleotide sequences was sequenced per donor, of which roughly 17% were non-productive. The paper as a whole reports these results and caveats: When HLA alleles, especially DR and DQ, strongly co-occurred, TCR associations were difficult to assign to individual alleles. According to the authors, the approach could potentially be generalized to other disease states and immunological phenotypes. Several of the top co-occurrence clusters appeared to be linked to parvovirus B19, influenza, CMV and Epstein-Barr virus, according to a later analysis. In this cohort, only TCR beta chains were sequenced, and detectable features were limited by the absence of alpha or paired-chain data. In vitro tests confirmed that a few of the cytomegalovirus-associated TCR beta chains recognize cytomegalovirus antigens. A total of fewer than 200 TCR beta chains were listed by the study as associated with cytomegalovirus. A later analysis found that most CMV-associated TCR beta chains appeared HLA-restricted, with HLA associations seemingly driven largely by CMV exposure. In both the original and validation cohorts, the classifier was reported to diagnose cytomegalovirus status with high specificity and sensitivity. The presence/absence analyses assumed that sequencing depth was roughly uniform across donors, and that assumption may not be true. At a false discovery rate of 0.05, a later analysis linked 15,000 to 20,000 TCR beta sequences to specific HLA alleles. A later genetic analysis associated a missense DCLRE1C variant with V-gene and J-gene trimming of TCR beta chains, and an independent cohort replicated the association. In a later analysis, HLA-associated TCR beta chains were found to be more clonally expanded and to have lower generation probabilities than equally common non-associated chains. Because HLA typing was unavailable for some donors at each locus, only the typed subset was used in association tests. In an earlier analysis of roughly 560 of the donors, most TCR beta V segments were observed in productive rearrangements about 87% or about 30% of the time, broadly matching IMGT annotations. In a later analysis, the rate of TCR association differed among HLA loci, with DRB1 alleles having the most associated TCRs and HLA-C alleles having the fewest. Immune exposure information for the cohort was limited to CMV serostatus. The earlier analysis of 450 to 700 of the donors excluded approximately 15 rarely observed V segments, including chromosome 9 orphons, because counts were too low. A group of highly shared sequence variants was considered likely to be a technical artifact of the sequencing pipeline. Linkage disequilibrium might explain the correlated functional status among segregating V segments, but an unknown experimental factor could not be excluded. A further reported finding was that TCR beta sequences accurately predicted the HLA-A and HLA-B alleles for most subjects in the first cohort. Some IMGT-functional V segments, including TRBV6-2 and TRBV6-3, could not be told apart with the 87-base-pair reads, so those segments were excluded. In a later genetic analysis, fewer N-insertions in productive TCRs were reported among donors in an Asian-associated ancestry cluster than the approximately 670-donor mean. Most TCR sequences were observed very rarely across donors, whereas some public TCRs were present in many individuals.

A note on this clone: Its antigen remains undetermined. No base quality information exists; no much larger clone differs at one position. This sample also contains other DNA sequences that code for the same CDR3.

The cohort consisted of fewer than 700 healthy bone marrow donors. At the time of sampling, all cohort members were nominally healthy, though unrecorded immune exposures were likely present. The donor was CMV seronegative and was included in the group of a few hundred seronegative cohort members. A peripheral blood sample was provided by each donor, and peripheral blood mononuclear cells were used for TCR beta sequencing. The Qiagen DNeasy Blood Extraction Kit was used to extract genomic DNA from the blood cell samples. The CDR3 measures 15 amino acids from cysteine to phenylalanine. The only DNA kept is the CDR3, 45 bases in frame from the first base. V lost 0 bases and J lost 0 bases; the stretch between them is 6 bases long. CDR1 and CDR2 are read off the germline V gene (reference sequence) as LNHNV and YYDKDF. Receptor libraries were prepared by the immunoSEQ multiplex PCR assay. A mixture of 60 forward primers for TCR Vbeta segments and 13 reverse primers for TCR Jbeta segments was used in the multiplex PCR. Amplification of the CDR3 region of rearranged TCR beta genes was performed with a multiplex PCR assay on genomic DNA. The Illumina HiSeq System was used to sequence the amplified TCR beta libraries as 87-base-pair reads. Per the original workflow: Across the 700 or so repertoires, a later analysis counted about 81 million unique TCR beta chains, roughly 11 million of which were shared by at least two donors. Raw reads were error-corrected and collapsed into unique sequences with a nearest-neighbor algorithm that merged closely related sequences to remove PCR and sequencing errors. V, D and J gene segments were assigned by aligning CDR3 sequences to IMGT reference sequences. For a sequence to be retained, at least a six-nucleotide match to both a V gene segment and a J gene segment was required. A rearrangement counted as productive if the CDR3 had no stop codons and remained in frame with V and J, and every other rearrangement counted as non-productive. CDR3 was defined by IMGT convention, running from the second conserved V-encoded cysteine to the conserved J-encoded phenylalanine. Sequences without an unambiguous match to a single V gene segment were excluded from the earlier analysis of 450 to 750 of the donors. An earlier analysis of about 600 of the donors called V segments functional above 56.7% productive rearrangements and segregating when the between-donor standard deviation exceeded 5%. A statistical classification framework was built to diagnose cytomegalovirus status from the catalog of TCR beta chain sequences. A later analysis assigned V and J genes by comparing TCR nucleotide sequences with IMGT/GENE-DB human TR gene sequences. In a later analysis, CDR3 sequences and most-parsimonious VDJ recombination scenarios were assigned using the TCRdist pipeline. In a later analysis, every TCR beta chain was defined by the combination of its CDR3 amino acid sequence and its V-gene family, and reads without a unique V-gene family were dropped. As a way to deal with suspected cross-contamination and a sequencing artifact, a later analysis dropped 640 or so nucleotide sequences that were highly shared and had low generation probability. In a later analysis, a clonal expansion index was calculated for each public chain from normalized within-repertoire ranks of inferred template counts. In a later analysis, generation probabilities were computed with a VDJ recombination model fitted to out-of-frame rearrangements, and the resulting probabilities were checked against IGoR. A later analysis scored TCR-TCR, TCR-HLA and TCR-CMV co-occurrence with hypergeometric tests, applying a repertoire-size bias correction to TCR pairs. A later analysis estimated false discovery rates by permuting HLA or CMV assignments 20 times. In a later analysis, co-occurring TCRs were grouped using DBSCAN, with TCRdist sequence similarity added in when clustering inside HLA-allele-positive subsets. For co-occurrence clustering, repertoires with fewer than 30,000 or more than 120,000 public chains were excluded, along with a handful of repertoires with anomalous nucleotide sharing. Entries here come from immuneACCESS through TCRdb and include only in-frame sequences with V and J called. Some clones fail to appear in such tables; in the studies checked, an unresolved V gene covers under half of the shortfall, and the cause of the remainder is unknown. V, J and clone size are taken as reported in that table, and D and trimming were inferred from the DNA itself. A total of 150,000 to 200,000 clones appear in this sample, around 85% of them only once. Of the sample, 0.8% to 1% falls within the top ten clones.

The sequenced material came from PBMCs. The chain is assembled from TRBV15 and TRBJ1-5; the best D guess is TRBD1, with 5 bases matching. The sequence was obtained from a woman aged 30 to 39 in good health and CMV-seronegative. The CDR3 here reads CATSRDQGSNQPQHF. The DNA is as follows: TGTGCCACCAGCAGAGATCAGGGTAGCAATCAGCCCCAGCATTTT.